Below, one T cell receptor (beta chain) is given with its context. Combining a sample-barcoded 5' primer with a J-beta primer mix, a second PCR ran for roughly 7 to 12 cycles. MiXCR, applied by TCRdb to the 5' RACE reads, yields one record per CDR3 protein. Of about a million distinct CDR3 sequences listed, roughly 50% are singletons. These data belong to a study of blood T cells in healthy people across ages. The CDR3 totals 11 residues. Per germline, CDR1 MGHRA and CDR2 YSYEKL. Trimming at V came to 10 bases and at J to 5 bases, leaving 4 bases not matched to a gene. The rearrangement uses TRBV4-1 and TRBJ2-7, with TRBD1 identical over 8 bases. This clonotype was obtained from a man aged 25-40 years in good health. The source material was blood. The CDR3 reads CATGQGHEQYF. The CDR3 bases are TGCGCCACCGGACAGGGCCACGAGCAGTACTTC.